Presented here are 5 T cell receptor beta chains from one specimen sequenced in a study of cytomegalovirus exposure and HLA in healthy donors. PCR involved 60 Vbeta and 13 Jbeta primers. Assay: immunoSEQ multiplex PCR; the TCRdb copy retains only in-frame clones and omits some. The sample has 100,000 or so clones, roughly 76% seen once. The specimen was PBMCs. Source of these receptors: a man under 40 in good health and CMV-seropositive.

The rearrangement uses TRBV6-5 and TRBJ1-2; no clear D gene. The germline V gene has CDR1 MNHEY and CDR2 SVGAGI. Between the trimmed V and J ends, which lost 5 bases and 1 base, there was a span of 11 bases. This CDR3 is 14 amino acids long. The CDR3 DNA follows: TGTGCCAGCAGTCCCCCGGGGAATAACTATGGCTACACCTTC. It yields the protein CASSPPGNNYGYTF.

Remarks on this clone: One junction end disagrees with the germline gene, perhaps due to a read error. The rearrangement links TRBV5-1 to TRBJ1-6; D perhaps matches TRBD1 (6 bases). The CDR3 extends over 19 amino acids. Germline V gene data show CDR1 as SGHRS and CDR2 as YFSETQ. CDR3 region: CASSEGHGNLGGNNSPFHF. The CDR3 DNA follows: TGCGCCAGCAGCGAGGGACACGGGAACTTAGGGGGAAATAATTCACCCTTCCACTTT.

This clone has just one count. This chain uses TRBV4-1 with TRBJ2-3, with TRBD1 as a possible D gene (5 bases). The CDR3 has 17 amino acids. The germline V gene has CDR1 MGHRA and CDR2 YSYEKL. V lost 3 bases to trimming and J lost 6 bases, with 22 bases between them. The CDR3 sequence: CASSQSPRGKVGDTQYF. The CDR3, as DNA: TGCGCCAGCAGCCAGTCCCCTAGGGGTAAGGTGGGGGATACGCAGTATTTT.

This clone was detected only a few times. V and J are TRBV30 and TRBJ1-2, with 7 nucleotides matching TRBD1. The trim removed 3 bases at V and 4 bases at J, leaving 5 bases unmatched. CDR1 is GTSNPN, CDR2 SVGIG, per germline (reference sequence). The CDR3 is 13 amino acids. The CDR3 reads CAWRGQNFYGYTF. In DNA form, the CDR3 reads TGTGCCTGGAGGGGACAGAACTTCTATGGCTACACCTTC.

This clone has a handful of counts. The chain uses TRBV6-1 and TRBJ1-3; D is unresolved. Trimming removed 3 bases from V and 7 bases from J, with 16 bases in between. CDR3 length: 15 residues. Per germline, CDR1 MNHNS and CDR2 SASEGT. CDR3 loop: CASSDRVHLRNTIYF. CDR3 nucleotide sequence: TGTGCCAGCAGTGATCGGGTCCACCTTAGGAACACCATATATTTT.